Included here is one TCR beta chain sequence, with context. The sample holds a few counts of this clone. The target of this receptor is not known. Base qualities are not provided; no much larger clone lies one nucleotide away. In the same sample, other DNA sequences code for this CDR3. This record comes from a study of beta chain features in type 1 diabetes (dated by TCRdb to 2016 to 2018). With respect to the entire study: Patients and healthy donors did not differ in mean age, gender distribution, total cell number or subset yield. A total of approximately 100,000,000 sorted cells were examined across all samples, and the number of cells per subset was strongly correlated with RNA yield. Naive and central memory subsets were obtained from all 30 or so donors, but regulatory and stem cell-like memory subsets were isolated from only 8 patients and roughly 8 healthy donors. The study compared TCRB repertoires of sorted circulating CD4+ T cell subsets between recently diagnosed type 1 diabetes patients and matched healthy donors. Results the study describes overall, beyond this receptor: At VDJ recombination sites, type 1 diabetes patients had fewer insertions and more deleted nucleotides, which implies abnormalities in thymic rearrangement. PCR might favor shorter templates, but patient and control samples were amplified and corrected together, so any skew would affect both groups equally. A moderate but significant shortening of TCRB CDR3 length was observed in type 1 diabetes patients in all four CD4+ subsets. HLA sub-analyses involved small numbers of individuals, so any influence of HLA type on TCRB rearrangement remained unresolved. Naive, central memory and regulatory TCRB repertoires appeared to be more similar among patients than among healthy donors. Because cDNA was sequenced instead of genomic DNA, activated cells with high expression could be over-represented, although the groups did not differ in activation or CD3 levels.

A single peripheral blood draw of 90 to 150 mL on average was collected from each donor into heparinised tubes. Using a panel that included CD45RO, CCR7, CD25, CD127, CD95 and CD27, naive, central memory, regulatory and stem cell-like memory CD4+ T cells were sorted on a BD FACSAria II. Purity was above 98% for every sorted population. PBMCs were isolated immediately by Lymphoprep density gradient centrifugation and stained directly without culture. To minimize batch effects, samples were stained and sorted in pairs, one healthy donor with one patient per experiment. The High Capacity cDNA Reverse Transcription Kit was used to reverse transcribe all of the isolated RNA, meaning that expressed TCRB transcripts were what got sequenced. Deep immunoSEQ sequencing was applied to naive, central memory and regulatory T cell samples, giving an average of approximately 4 million total reads per sample. Sorted cells were lysed in RLT buffer, and RNA was extracted using DNase-treated RNeasy Micro or Mini kits according to cell number. Each cell subset was processed separately to prevent cross-contamination, with patient and healthy donor samples processed together. TCRB sequences were amplified from cDNA with the immunoSEQ multiplex PCR, producing 87-bp fragments spanning the CDR3 region. The amplicons were sequenced using the Illumina HiSeq platform. The paper's processing steps were these. PCR bias was corrected computationally using synthetic template baselines, and reads within Hamming distance 2 were collapsed, with unmergeable singletons discarded. Reads were aligned to IMGT to assign V, D and J genes, CDR3 length, and insertions or deletions at six rearrangement sites. Clonotype counts were normalized to sorted cell number within each subset before computing true diversity and Gini coefficients with the tcR R package. The overlap coefficient, calculated on TCRB nucleotide sequences, was used to quantify repertoire sharing. As a proxy for the pre-selection repertoire, out-of-frame TCRB sequences from naive cells were analyzed. This is the immuneACCESS table as TCRdb keeps it, with only in-frame sequences that have V and J called. A part of the clones is gone; compared with another copy, unresolved V genes explain less than half, and the rest is unexplained. The DNA gave D and trimming, while V, J and clone size come from that table. In this sample the table shows 310,000 or so clones, approximately 11% of which occur a single time. The top ten clones comprise just over 0.015% of the sample.

The CDR3 holds 13 amino acids from the cysteine to the phenylalanine. Left in the record is the CDR3 DNA by itself, 39 bases read in frame from the first base. Germline trimming: 6 bases from V, 5 bases from J; junction bases outside gene matches: 6. In the germline V gene, CDR1 corresponds to MDHEN and CDR2 to SYDVKM. The sample taken for sequencing was naive CD4+ T cells from blood. The cell subset or site label, as the study defines it: true naive CD4+ T cells. The receptor's source is a woman aged 25 to 39 in good health. The sequence is built from TRBV28 and TRBJ2-5, and 7 junction bases match TRBD2. The CDR3 in this case is CASSLGREETQYF. Here is the DNA: TGTGCCAGCAGCCTTGGGAGGGAGGAGACCCAGTACTTC.